This T cell receptor (beta chain) was profiled in a study of blood T cells in healthy people across ages. The V segment lost 0 bases and the J segment 3 bases; nucleotides outside the gene matches: 4. Germline CDR1 reads SGHTA; CDR2 reads FQGNSA. The CDR3 is 15 residues long. This clonotype was detected a few times. Antigen: not known. Regarding the study as a whole: Compared with aged donors, long-lived donors showed fewer expanded clones, suggesting selection.

The use of a sample-barcoded 5' primer and a J-beta primer mix characterized a second PCR of about 7 to 12 cycles. TCRdb independently ran MiXCR on the 5' RACE reads; one entry per CDR3 protein. The sample shows about 670,000 distinct CDR3 sequences, approximately 40% of them seen only once. This chain connects TRBV7-2 to TRBJ2-7; 8 positions match TRBD2. Sequencing was carried out using blood. This receptor was obtained from a man older than 75 in good health. The CDR3 loop is CASSLAMREVYEQYF. CDR3 bases: TGTGCCAGCAGCTTAGCCATGCGGGAGGTCTACGAGCAGTACTTC.